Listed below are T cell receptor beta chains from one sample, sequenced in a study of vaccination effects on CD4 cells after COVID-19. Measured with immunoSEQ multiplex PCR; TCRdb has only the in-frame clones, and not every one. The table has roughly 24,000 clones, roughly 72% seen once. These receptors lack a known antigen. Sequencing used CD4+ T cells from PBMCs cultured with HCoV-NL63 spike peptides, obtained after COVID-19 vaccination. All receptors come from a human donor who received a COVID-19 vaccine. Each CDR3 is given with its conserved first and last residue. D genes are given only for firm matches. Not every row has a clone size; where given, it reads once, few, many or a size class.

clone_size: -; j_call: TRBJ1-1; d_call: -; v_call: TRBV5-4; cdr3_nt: TGTGCCAGCAGCTTGGTTGGGGGCCCCCCAAGCACTGAAGCTTTCTTT; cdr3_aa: CASSLVGGPPSTEAFF
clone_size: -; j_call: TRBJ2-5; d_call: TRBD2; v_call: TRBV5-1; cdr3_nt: TGCGCCAGCAGCTCTGTATCGGGAGGCGAGACCCAGTACTTC; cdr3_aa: CASSSVSGGETQYF
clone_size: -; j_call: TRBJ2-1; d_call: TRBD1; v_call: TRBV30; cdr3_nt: TGTGCCTGGGCCGCTCTTGGACAGGCCAACAATGAGCAGTTCTTC; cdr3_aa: CAWAALGQANNEQFF
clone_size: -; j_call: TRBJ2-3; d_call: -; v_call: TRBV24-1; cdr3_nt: TGTGCCACCAGTGGGGATACAGATACGCAGTATTTT; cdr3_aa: CATSGDTDTQYF
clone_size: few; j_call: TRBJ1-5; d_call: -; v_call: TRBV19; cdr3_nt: TGTGCCAGTAGCCCTTATAGCAATCAGCCCCAGCATTTT; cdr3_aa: CASSPYSNQPQHF
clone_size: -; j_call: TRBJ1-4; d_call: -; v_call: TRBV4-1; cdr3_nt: TGCGCCAGCAGCCATCAGGGGCTGGGTAATGAAAAACTGTTTTTT; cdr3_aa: CASSHQGLGNEKLFF
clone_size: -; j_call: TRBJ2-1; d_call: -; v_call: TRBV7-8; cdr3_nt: TGTGCCAGCAGCTTAGGACGACACAATGAGCAGTTCTTC; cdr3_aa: CASSLGRHNEQFF
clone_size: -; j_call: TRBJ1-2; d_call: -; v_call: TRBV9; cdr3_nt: TGTGCCAGCAGCGTAGAAGTGGGAATCTATGGCTACACCTTC; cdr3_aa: CASSVEVGIYGYTF
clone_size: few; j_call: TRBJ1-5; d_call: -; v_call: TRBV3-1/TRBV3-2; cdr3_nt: TGTGCCAGCAGCCAATCAGGGGCCGGTCAGCCCCAGCATTTT; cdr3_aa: CASSQSGAGQPQHF
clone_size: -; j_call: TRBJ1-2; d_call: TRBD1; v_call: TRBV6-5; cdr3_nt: TGTGCCAGCAGACAGACGACAGGGGTGTTGCGAGGCTACACCTTC; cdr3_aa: CASRQTTGVLRGYTF
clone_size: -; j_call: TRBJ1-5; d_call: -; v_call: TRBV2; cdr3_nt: TGTGCCAGCACGCTGGGATTCAATCAGCCCCAGCATTTT; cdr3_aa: CASTLGFNQPQHF
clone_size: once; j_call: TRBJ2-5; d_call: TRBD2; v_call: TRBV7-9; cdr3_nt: TGTGCCAGCAGCGTGGAGACTAGCGGGGGAACCCAGTACTTC; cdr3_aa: CASSVETSGGTQYF
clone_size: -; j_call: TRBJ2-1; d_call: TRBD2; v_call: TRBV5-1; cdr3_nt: TGCGCCAGCAGCTTGGGTAGCGGGGGCCCTCTGTTCTTC; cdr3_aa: CASSLGSGGPLFF
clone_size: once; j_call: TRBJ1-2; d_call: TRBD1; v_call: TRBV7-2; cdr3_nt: TGTGCCAGCAGCTGGGGACAGATCTATGGCTACACCTTC; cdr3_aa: CASSWGQIYGYTF
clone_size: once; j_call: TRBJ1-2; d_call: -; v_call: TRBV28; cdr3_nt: TGTGCCAGCAGTTCCCCTTTTTTTGGCTATGGCTACACCTTC; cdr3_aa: CASSSPFFGYGYTF
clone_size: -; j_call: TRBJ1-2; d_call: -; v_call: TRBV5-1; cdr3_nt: TGCGCCAGCAGCTTGGCCGGGGCAGACACTACTCGCTATGGCTACACCTTC; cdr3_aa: CASSLAGADTTRYGYTF
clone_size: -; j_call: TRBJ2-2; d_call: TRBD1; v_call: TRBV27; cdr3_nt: TGTGCCAGCAGAATAGACAGGGCGGCCGGGGAGCTGTTTTTT; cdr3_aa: CASRIDRAAGELFF
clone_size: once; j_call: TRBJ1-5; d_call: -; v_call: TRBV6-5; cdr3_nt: TGTGCCAGCATTGGGGACGGGGGTTTGGGGCAGCCCCAGCATTTT; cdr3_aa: CASIGDGGLGQPQHF
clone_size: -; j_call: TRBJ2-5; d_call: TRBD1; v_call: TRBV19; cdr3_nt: TGTGCCAGTAGTATTACAGGGGGCCAAGAGACCCAGTACTTC; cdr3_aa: CASSITGGQETQYF
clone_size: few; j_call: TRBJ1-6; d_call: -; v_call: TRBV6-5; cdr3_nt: TGTGCCAGCAGTTCCTCTCGGACAAGTTCACCCCTCCACTTT; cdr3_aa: CASSSSRTSSPLHF
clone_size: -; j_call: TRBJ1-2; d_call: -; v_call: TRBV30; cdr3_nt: TGTGCCTGGAGTGTATTGGGGTCGGGCGGGGATGGCTACACCTTC; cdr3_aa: CAWSVLGSGGDGYTF
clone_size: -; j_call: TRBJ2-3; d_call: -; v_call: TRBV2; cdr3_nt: TGTGCCAGCACTACACTAAACACAGATACGCAGTATTTT; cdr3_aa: CASTTLNTDTQYF
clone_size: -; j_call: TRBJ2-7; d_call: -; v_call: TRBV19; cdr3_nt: TGTGCCAGTAATGAACAGGGAGCATCCTACGAGCAGTACTTC; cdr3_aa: CASNEQGASYEQYF
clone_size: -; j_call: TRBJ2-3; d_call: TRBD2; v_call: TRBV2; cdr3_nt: TGTGCCAGCAGAGCGGGAGACGGGGCCACAGATACGCAGTATTTT; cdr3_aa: CASRAGDGATDTQYF
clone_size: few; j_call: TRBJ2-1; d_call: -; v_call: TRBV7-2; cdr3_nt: TGTGCCAGCAGCTTAGAATTTTCTCCCAGGGGCTACATCGTGCAGTTCTTC; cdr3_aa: CASSLEFSPRGYIVQFF
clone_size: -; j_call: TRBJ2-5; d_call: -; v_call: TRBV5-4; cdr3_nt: TGTGCCAGCACGTCGTATCCTCGGGAGACCCAGTACTTC; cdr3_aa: CASTSYPRETQYF
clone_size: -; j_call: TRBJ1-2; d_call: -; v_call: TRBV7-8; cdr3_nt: TGTGCCAGCAGCTTGGATGGGGGAGGAAGATATGGCTACACCTTC; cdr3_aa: CASSLDGGGRYGYTF
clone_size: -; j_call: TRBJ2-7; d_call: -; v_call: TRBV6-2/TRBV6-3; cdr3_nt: TGTGCCAGCAGTACAGGGGACTTCGTCTACGAGCAGTACTTC; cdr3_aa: CASSTGDFVYEQYF
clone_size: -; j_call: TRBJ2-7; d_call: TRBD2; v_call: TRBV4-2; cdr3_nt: TGTGCCAGCACCCCAGCGGGAGTTCCCTACGAGCAGTACTTC; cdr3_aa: CASTPAGVPYEQYF
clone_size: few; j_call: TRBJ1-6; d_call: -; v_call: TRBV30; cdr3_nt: TGTGCCTGGCGTACGGGGAGCTCCTATAATTCACCCCTCCACTTT; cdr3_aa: CAWRTGSSYNSPLHF
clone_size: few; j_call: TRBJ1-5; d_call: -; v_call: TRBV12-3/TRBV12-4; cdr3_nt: TGTGCCAGCAGTTTGGGGTGGCCCCAGCATTTT; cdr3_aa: CASSLGWPQHF
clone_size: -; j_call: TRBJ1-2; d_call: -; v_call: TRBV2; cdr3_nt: TGTGCCAGCAGTGAAGCAAGCAAGGGCCTGGATGGCTACACCTTC; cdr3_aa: CASSEASKGLDGYTF
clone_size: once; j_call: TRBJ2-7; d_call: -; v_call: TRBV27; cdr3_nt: TGTGCCAGCAGTTTATCAGGCTACGAGCAGTACTTC; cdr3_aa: CASSLSGYEQYF
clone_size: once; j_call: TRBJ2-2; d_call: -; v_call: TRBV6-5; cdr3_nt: TGTGCCAGCAGCCCCGGGACGGATAACACCGGGGAGCTGTTTTTT; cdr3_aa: CASSPGTDNTGELFF
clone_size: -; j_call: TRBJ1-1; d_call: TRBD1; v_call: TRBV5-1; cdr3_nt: TGCGCCAGCAGCTTAGCATCAGGGGGCAGGGGTGAAGCTTTCTTT; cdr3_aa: CASSLASGGRGEAFF
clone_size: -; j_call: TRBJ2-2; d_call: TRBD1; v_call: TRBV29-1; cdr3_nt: TGCAGCGGGACACAGGGGGCGAGCACCGGGGAGCTGTTTTTT; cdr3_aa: CSGTQGASTGELFF
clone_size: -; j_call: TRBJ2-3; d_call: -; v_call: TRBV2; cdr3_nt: TGTGCCAGCAGTGAGGAGTATACAGATACGCAGTATTTT; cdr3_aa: CASSEEYTDTQYF
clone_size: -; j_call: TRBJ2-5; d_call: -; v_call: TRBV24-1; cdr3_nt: TGTGCCACCAGTGAAGAAAGGGGAGAGACCCAGTACTTC; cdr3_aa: CATSEERGETQYF
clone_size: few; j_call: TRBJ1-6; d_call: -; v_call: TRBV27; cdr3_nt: TGTGCCAGCAGCCTTGAACCTGGGGATAATTCACCCCTCCACTTT; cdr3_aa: CASSLEPGDNSPLHF